A selection of T cell receptor beta chains follows, all from one sample in a study of technical replicates of blood from a few donors. Assay: immunoSEQ multiplex PCR; the TCRdb copy retains only in-frame clones and omits some. The table has approximately 92,000 clones, approximately 95% seen once; the top ten hold almost 0.35%. Material: T cells isolated from PBMCs. These receptors all stem from a human donor in good health. CDR3s include the opening cysteine and the closing phenylalanine or tryptophan. A D gene is named only where the DNA matches it firmly. The listing skips clone size in some rows; elsewhere it reads once, few, many or a size class.

>TRBJ2-7|-|-|TRBV6-5
CASSRRGFAREQYF
TGTGCCAGCAGCCGACGTGGCTTCGCTAGGGAGCAGTACTTC
>TRBJ2-2|TRBD2|-|TRBV7-8
CASSLGRLAGVITGELFF
TGTGCCAGCAGCTTAGGAAGACTAGCGGGAGTGATCACCGGGGAGCTGTTTTTT
>TRBJ1-1|-|-|TRBV29-1
CSVELRTVYTEAFF
TGCAGCGTTGAACTACGGACAGTTTACACTGAAGCTTTCTTT
>TRBJ2-7|TRBD2|once|TRBV10-3
CAISESVTSEPFYEQYF
TGTGCCATCAGTGAGTCAGTGACTAGCGAACCCTTTTACGAGCAGTACTTC
>TRBJ2-1|TRBD2|-|TRBV27
CASSRGRGNEQFF
TGTGCCAGCAGCCGCGGGAGAGGTAATGAGCAGTTCTTC
>TRBJ2-7|-|-|TRBV19
CASSSRHAYEQYF
TGTGCCAGTAGTAGTCGACATGCCTACGAGCAGTACTTC
>TRBJ2-1|TRBD1|-|TRBV5-4
CASSLVQGSEQFF
TGTGCCAGCAGCTTGGTACAGGGGAGTGAGCAGTTCTTC
>TRBJ1-5|-|-|TRBV28
CASSATIDSRNQPQHF
TGTGCCAGCAGTGCAACCATCGACAGCCGCAATCAGCCCCAGCATTTT
>TRBJ1-1|-|once|TRBV9
CASSVGGFKGNTEAFF
TGTGCCAGCAGCGTAGGAGGGTTCAAGGGGAACACTGAAGCTTTCTTT
>TRBJ1-2|-|-|TRBV6-5
CASTTANYGYTF
TGTGCCAGCACGACAGCTAACTATGGCTACACCTTC
>TRBJ1-2|TRBD1|-|TRBV18
CASSPGQGALHGYTF
TGTGCCAGCTCACCGGGACAGGGGGCGCTTCATGGCTACACCTTC
>TRBJ1-5|-|once|TRBV7-2
CASSPPGERPQHF
TGTGCCAGCAGCCCCCCAGGGGAAAGGCCCCAGCATTTT
>TRBJ1-5|TRBD1|-|TRBV9
CASSGQGVYQPQHF
TGTGCCAGCAGCGGACAGGGGGTCTATCAGCCCCAGCATTTT
>TRBJ1-5|-|-|TRBV27
CASSPYRVGFQPQHF
TGTGCCAGCAGTCCCTACAGGGTGGGTTTCCAGCCCCAGCATTTT
>TRBJ2-1|-|-|TRBV7-7
CASSPPNYDNEQFF
TGTGCTAGCAGCCCACCGAACTACGATAATGAGCAGTTCTTC
>TRBJ1-2|-|-|TRBV19
CATYGTFYGYTF
TGTGCCACCTATGGGACATTCTATGGCTACACCTTC
>TRBJ2-4|TRBD2|-|TRBV15
CATRDLAGDLNIQYF
TGTGCCACCAGGGATTTAGCGGGAGACCTAAACATTCAGTACTTC
>TRBJ2-7|-|-|TRBV6-5
CASRVSYEQYF
TGTGCCAGCCGAGTCTCCTACGAGCAGTACTTC
>TRBJ2-1|-|-|TRBV6-6
CASSYSQGGYEQFF
TGTGCCAGCAGTTACTCGCAGGGAGGCTATGAGCAGTTCTTC
>TRBJ2-7|TRBD2|-|TRBV7-8
CASSFRTSGNYEQYF
TGTGCCAGCAGCTTCCGGACTAGTGGGAATTACGAGCAGTACTTC
>TRBJ2-7|TRBD1|-|TRBV28
CASSLGTGEGYEQYF
TGTGCCAGCAGTTTAGGGACAGGTGAAGGCTACGAGCAGTACTTC
>TRBJ1-2|-|-|TRBV4-2
CASSLDRSPLYGYTF
TGTGCCAGCAGCCTTGACAGGTCGCCACTCTATGGCTACACCTTC
>TRBJ1-2|TRBD1|once|TRBV27
CASSPQITGDYYGYTF
TGTGCCAGCAGTCCACAGATCACAGGGGATTACTATGGCTACACCTTC
>TRBJ1-4|TRBD1|-|TRBV5-4
CASSPGGTNEKLFF
TGTGCCAGCAGCCCAGGGGGCACTAATGAAAAACTGTTTTTT
>TRBJ2-7|TRBD2|few|TRBV15
CATSIVAGVRSYEQYF
TGTGCCACCAGCATAGTCGCGGGAGTAAGGTCCTACGAGCAGTACTTC
>TRBJ1-1|-|once|TRBV27
CASSWSGLTEAFF
TGTGCCAGCAGTTGGTCAGGGCTAACTGAAGCTTTCTTT
>TRBJ1-1|-|few|TRBV9
CASSEEIGNTEAFF
TGTGCCAGCAGCGAAGAGATTGGGAACACTGAAGCTTTCTTT